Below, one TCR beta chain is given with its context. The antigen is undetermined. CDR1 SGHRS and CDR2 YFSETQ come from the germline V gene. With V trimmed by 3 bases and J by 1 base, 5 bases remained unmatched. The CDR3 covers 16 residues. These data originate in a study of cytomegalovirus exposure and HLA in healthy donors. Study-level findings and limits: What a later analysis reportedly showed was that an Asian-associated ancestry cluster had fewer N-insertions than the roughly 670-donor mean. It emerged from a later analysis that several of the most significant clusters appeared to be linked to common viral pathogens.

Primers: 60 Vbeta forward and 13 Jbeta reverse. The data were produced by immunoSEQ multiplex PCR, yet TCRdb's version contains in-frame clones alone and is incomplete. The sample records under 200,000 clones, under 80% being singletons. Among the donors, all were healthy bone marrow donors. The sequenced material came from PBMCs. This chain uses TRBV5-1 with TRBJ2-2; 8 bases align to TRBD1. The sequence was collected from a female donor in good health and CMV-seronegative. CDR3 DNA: TGCGCCAGCAGCTCCCCGGGACAGGTGAACACCGGGGAGCTGTTTTTT. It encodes CASSSPGQVNTGELFF.